The rows below give T cell receptor beta chains drawn from one sample of a study. TCRdb reprocessed the RT-PCR reads via MiXCR and lists one record per CDR3 protein. The data hold almost 700,000 distinct CDR3 sequences, with 12% to 15% observed a single time. Material: memory CD4+ T cells from blood. These receptors came from a female donor in good health, serving as a healthy control. Both conserved end residues are part of each CDR3. Fields, in order: clone size, J gene, D gene, V gene, CDR3 protein, CDR3 DNA. The D gene is left open where the match is weak. The listing skips clone size in some rows; elsewhere it reads once, few, many or a size class.

NA | TRBJ1-2 | TRBD1 | TRBV5-1 | CASSFGQGRSYTF | TGCGCCAGCAGCTTCGGACAGGGAAGAAGCTACACCTTC
NA | TRBJ1-2 | TRBD1 | TRBV10-3 | CAISESRAGGGNYGYTF | TGTGCCATCAGTGAGTCCCGAGCAGGGGGTGGTAACTATGGCTACACCTTC
NA | TRBJ2-6 | TRBD1 | TRBV12-3/TRBV12-4 | CAGTGDRDSAGANVLTF | TGTGCCGGAACCGGGGACAGGGACTCTGCTGGGGCCAACGTCCTGACTTTC
NA | TRBJ2-1 | NA | TRBV11-2 | CASSLGGQSNEQFF | TGTGCCAGCAGCTTAGGGGGACAAAGCAATGAGCAGTTCTTC
NA | TRBJ2-2 | NA | TRBV5-5 | CASSPMWAANTGELFF | TGTGCCAGCAGCCCAATGTGGGCGGCGAACACCGGGGAGCTGTTTTTT
many | TRBJ1-3 | NA | TRBV4-3 | CASSQDWRPARSGNTIYF | TGCGCCAGCAGCCAAGATTGGCGCCCAGCCCGCTCTGGAAACACCATATATTTT
many | TRBJ2-3 | NA | TRBV27 | CASSTTYTDTQYF | TGTGCCAGCAGTACGACTTACACAGATACGCAGTATTTT
many | TRBJ2-3 | TRBD2 | TRBV5-1 | CASSLDPAGVGTDTQYF | TGCGCCAGCAGCTTGGATCCCGCGGGAGTCGGCACAGATACGCAGTATTTT
NA | TRBJ2-2 | NA | TRBV9 | CASATWYTGELFF | TGTGCCAGCGCCACATGGTACACCGGGGAGCTGTTTTTT
few | TRBJ2-5 | TRBD2 | TRBV10-3 | CAISELLAGEKYF | TGTGCCATCAGTGAGTTACTAGCGGGCGAGAAGTACTTC
NA | TRBJ2-1 | NA | TRBV5-5 | CASSPGDSLQFF | TGTGCCAGCAGCCCGGGGGACTCTCTGCAGTTCTTC
many | TRBJ1-4 | NA | TRBV4-3 | CASSQSSRQAPGEKLFF | TGCGCCAGCAGCCAATCCAGCCGACAGGCCCCCGGTGAAAAACTGTTTTTT
NA | TRBJ2-1 | TRBD2 | TRBV24-1 | CATSNWGGSSYNEQFF | TGTGCCACCAGCAATTGGGGGGGGAGCTCCTACAATGAGCAGTTCTTC
many | TRBJ2-1 | TRBD2 | TRBV29-1 | CSVLPGTSGGGEQFF | TGCAGCGTTCTTCCCGGGACTAGCGGGGGGGGTGAGCAGTTCTTC
NA | TRBJ2-1 | NA | TRBV21-1 | CASTLMTSGRPYNEQFF | TGTGCCAGCACCCTAATGACTAGCGGGAGACCTTACAATGAGCAGTTCTTC
few | TRBJ1-5 | NA | TRBV20-1 | CSASLAVGNQPQHF | TGCAGTGCTAGTTTAGCAGTTGGCAATCAGCCCCAGCATTTT
many | TRBJ2-5 | NA | TRBV6-5 | CASSYSGWGMEETQYF | TGTGCCAGCAGTTACTCTGGATGGGGTATGGAAGAGACCCAGTACTTC
NA | TRBJ2-3 | TRBD2 | TRBV5-1 | CASSDAGGPADTQYF | TGCGCCAGCAGTGACGCGGGAGGGCCGGCAGATACGCAGTATTTT
many | TRBJ2-4 | NA | TRBV20-1 | CSAEPGVGAKNIQYF | TGCAGTGCCGAACCAGGGGTAGGGGCCAAAAACATTCAGTACTTC
few | TRBJ2-4 | NA | TRBV7-2 | CASSGQGGGTKNIQYF | TGTGCCAGCAGCGGGCAGGGGGGGGGTACCAAAAACATTCAGTACTTC
NA | TRBJ1-1 | NA | TRBV27 | CASSRWNTEAFF | TGTGCCAGCAGCAGGTGGAACACTGAAGCTTTCTTT
NA | TRBJ1-2 | NA | TRBV20-1 | CSASHNPHGYTF | TGCAGTGCTAGTCACAACCCCCATGGCTACACCTTC
NA | TRBJ2-2 | TRBD1 | TRBV3-1 | CASSQVLGQGANGELFF | TGTGCCAGCAGCCAAGTCCTGGGACAGGGGGCGAACGGGGAGCTGTTTTTT
few | TRBJ2-1 | NA | TRBV20-1 | CSARVLVGNEQFF | TGCAGTGCTAGAGTGCTAGTCGGTAATGAGCAGTTCTTC
few | TRBJ1-5 | NA | TRBV18 | CASSPAGRGNQPQHF | TGTGCCAGCTCACCAGCGGGCAGGGGCAATCAGCCCCAGCATTTT
few | TRBJ2-7 | NA | TRBV2 | CASKRVSYEQYF | TGTGCCAGCAAGCGGGTCTCCTACGAGCAGTACTTC
few | TRBJ1-6 | NA | TRBV7-9 | CAIGGDSYNSPLHF | TGTGCCATCGGGGGAGATAGCTATAATTCACCCCTCCACTTT
many | TRBJ2-5 | NA | TRBV7-2 | CASSSQGRGETQYF | TGTGCCAGCAGCTCACAGGGTCGGGGAGAGACCCAGTACTTC
few | TRBJ2-3 | NA | TRBV7-3 | CASSANQGDTQYF | TGTGCCAGCAGCGCCAACCAGGGGGATACGCAGTATTTT
few | TRBJ2-1 | NA | TRBV20-1 | CSASEAGHNEQFF | TGCAGTGCTAGTGAAGCGGGCCACAATGAGCAGTTCTTC
few | TRBJ1-4 | NA | TRBV5-6 | CASSLFAGGLNEKLFF | TGTGCCAGCAGCTTGTTTGCCGGGGGCCTTAATGAAAAACTGTTTTTT
NA | TRBJ2-1 | TRBD2 | TRBV9 | CASSVASGRGNEQFF | TGTGCCAGCAGCGTAGCCAGCGGGAGGGGCAATGAGCAGTTCTTC
NA | TRBJ1-4 | TRBD1 | TRBV11-2 | CASSKSGQGSEKLFF | TGTGCCAGCAGCAAGTCGGGACAGGGATCAGAAAAACTGTTTTTT
once | TRBJ1-6 | NA | TRBV9 | CASSPHGREGSPLHF | TGTGCCAGCAGCCCTCACGGGCGTGAGGGGTCACCCCTCCACTTT
few | TRBJ1-1 | NA | TRBV12-3/TRBV12-4 | CASSLGDIGTEAFF | TGTGCCAGCAGTTTAGGGGATATCGGGACTGAAGCTTTCTTT
NA | TRBJ1-3 | NA | TRBV4-3 | CASSQARGRANSGNTIYF | TGCGCCAGCAGCCAAGCTCGGGGCAGGGCTAACTCTGGAAACACCATATATTTT
few | TRBJ2-7 | TRBD1 | TRBV10-2 | CASTFDRGPYEQYF | TGCGCCAGCACCTTCGACAGGGGGCCCTACGAGCAGTACTTC
NA | TRBJ2-7 | NA | TRBV5-1 | CASSYLARDEQYF | TGCGCCAGCAGCTACCTAGCGAGAGACGAGCAGTACTTC
few | TRBJ2-2 | NA | TRBV2 | CASSEGVLNTGELFF | TGTGCCAGCAGTGAAGGAGTCCTGAACACCGGGGAGCTGTTTTTT
few | TRBJ2-5 | NA | TRBV12-3/TRBV12-4 | CASTPDSQETQYF | TGTGCCAGCACCCCCGACAGTCAAGAGACCCAGTACTTC
NA | TRBJ1-5 | NA | TRBV20-1 | CSANSGGGNQPQHF | TGCAGTGCTAATTCCGGGGGAGGGAATCAGCCCCAGCATTTT
many | TRBJ2-3 | TRBD1 | TRBV7-2 | CASTKTGTGVTDTQYF | TGTGCCAGCACCAAAACCGGGACAGGGGTCACAGATACGCAGTATTTT
few | TRBJ2-5 | TRBD2 | TRBV20-1 | CSANLAGGGETQYF | TGCAGTGCTAACCTAGCGGGAGGTGGGGAGACCCAGTACTTC
NA | TRBJ2-6 | NA | TRBV4-3 | CASSQQAAKGSGANVLTF | TGCGCCAGCAGCCAGCAGGCGGCTAAGGGCTCTGGGGCCAACGTCCTGACTTTC
many | TRBJ1-5 | TRBD1 | TRBV12-3/TRBV12-4 | CASSPTQGLRYSNQPQHF | TGTGCCAGCAGTCCCACACAGGGGCTTCGATATAGCAATCAGCCCCAGCATTTT
NA | TRBJ1-1 | NA | TRBV5-6 | CASSRRGFNTEAFF | TGTGCCAGCAGCCGAAGAGGGTTTAACACTGAAGCTTTCTTT
NA | TRBJ2-1 | NA | TRBV7-9 | CASSLGLQGYNEQFF | TGTGCCAGCAGCTTAGGACTCCAGGGGTACAATGAGCAGTTCTTC
few | TRBJ1-1 | NA | TRBV20-1 | CSAHTGTTEAFF | TGCAGTGCGCATACAGGGACCACTGAAGCTTTCTTT
few | TRBJ1-4 | NA | TRBV29-1 | CSVVAQSNEKLFF | TGCAGCGTTGTCGCCCAGAGCAATGAAAAACTGTTTTTT
NA | TRBJ2-1 | TRBD1 | TRBV7-9 | CASSRPPGQGYNEQFF | TGTGCCAGCAGTCGCCCGCCGGGACAGGGCTACAATGAGCAGTTCTTC
NA | TRBJ2-2 | TRBD2 | TRBV7-2 | CASSQSGRNTGELFF | TGTGCCAGCAGCCAAAGCGGGAGGAACACCGGGGAGCTGTTTTTT
NA | TRBJ1-1 | NA | TRBV19 | CASSIGRGGTEAFF | TGTGCCAGTAGTATCGGAAGGGGGGGCACTGAAGCTTTCTTT
NA | TRBJ2-7 | NA | TRBV9 | CASSASGSEQYF | TGTGCCAGCAGCGCATCAGGGAGCGAGCAGTACTTC
NA | TRBJ2-7 | NA | TRBV6-2/TRBV6-3 | CASSPLIKQYF | TGTGCCAGCAGTCCGCTAATCAAGCAGTACTTC
NA | TRBJ2-1 | NA | TRBV5-1 | CARSLNLEQFF | TGCGCCAGGAGCTTGAATCTAGAGCAGTTCTTC
NA | TRBJ1-5 | NA | TRBV30 | CAWSFQGFSGQPQHF | TGTGCCTGGTCCTTCCAGGGGTTCTCCGGGCAGCCCCAGCATTTT
NA | TRBJ2-7 | TRBD1 | TRBV12-3/TRBV12-4 | CASNRQGGGYEQYF | TGTGCCAGCAATCGACAGGGGGGGGGATACGAGCAGTACTTC
few | TRBJ2-2 | NA | TRBV24-1 | CATSALGNTGELFF | TGTGCCACCAGTGCCCTAGGGAACACCGGGGAGCTGTTTTTT
few | TRBJ2-2 | NA | TRBV7-3 | CASRQDRNTGELFF | TGTGCCAGCAGGCAAGACAGGAACACCGGGGAGCTGTTTTTT
few | TRBJ2-5 | TRBD2 | TRBV5-1 | CASSLGRLAGGTEETQYF | TGCGCCAGCAGCTTGGGAAGGCTAGCGGGGGGAACTGAAGAGACCCAGTACTTC